Sequencing of this T cell receptor beta chain was carried out in a study of response to subunit inactivated influenza vaccine. The sample holds many counts of this clonotype. Its antigen is still unknown. Study observations and caveats: A suggestion made by the authors is that each seasonal influenza vaccination recruits few new T cells.

A single record per CDR3 protein comes from TCRdb applying MiXCR to the RT-PCR reads. The sample has fewer than 700,000 distinct CDR3 sequences, approximately 12% seen once. Sequenced here: PBMCs from blood, sampled about 6 weeks after vaccination. The TCR comes from a man aged 45 to 65 who received an inactivated influenza vaccine.

The CDR3 here is CSVEDGTTDYNEQFF. CDR3 sequence (DNA): TGCAGCGTTGAAGATGGGACAACGGACTACAATGAGCAGTTCTTC. The rearrangement links TRBV29-1 to TRBJ2-1; D is possibly TRBD1 (6 bases). V shed 0 bases and J shed 3 bases, with 12 bases lying between them. The germline CDR1 and CDR2 sequences are SQVTM and ANQGSEA. The CDR3 runs 15 residues.